What follows are 18 T cell receptor beta chains derived from one specimen sequenced in a study of monozygotic twins with cystic fibrosis. Assay used: immunoSEQ multiplex PCR; TCRdb lists only in-frame clones, some missing. The table records about 26,000 clones, approximately 90% of them present only once. Material for sequencing was blood. Receptor source: a girl aged 2-15 years with cystic fibrosis.

This chain joins TRBV7-8 and TRBJ1-6; D gene unclear. The CDR3 loop spans 15 amino acids. Germline loops: CDR1 SGHVS, CDR2 FQNEAQ. The germline V and J ends were trimmed by 1 base and 10 bases, with 14 bases remaining between them. The chain's CDR3 is CASSLGGKWYSPLHF. The CDR3 nucleotides read TGTGCCAGCAGCTTAGGAGGGAAGTGGTACTCACCCCTCCACTTT. Based on the CDR3 plus reference TRBV7-8 and TRBJ1-6, the full variable domain is GAGVSQSPRYKVAKRGQDVALRCDPISGHVSLFWYQQALGQGPEFLTYFQNEAQLDKSGLPSDRFFAERPEGSVSTLKIQRTQQEDSAVYLCASSLGGKWYSPLHFGNGTRLTVT.

This chain uses TRBV7-3 with TRBJ1-1, with D maybe TRBD1 (6 bases). The length of the CDR3 is 11 residues. V lost 4 bases, J lost 8 bases, and 8 bases lay in between. The germline CDR1 and CDR2 sequences are SGHTA and FQGTGA. CDR3 nucleotide sequence: TGTGCCAGCAGCTCCGGGACAGAAGCTTTCTTT. This codes for CASSSGTEAFF. The full variable domain, rest sourced from reference TRBV7-3 and TRBJ1-1, is GAGVSQTPSNKVTEKGKYVELRCDPISGHTALYWYRQSLGQGPEFLIYFQGTGAADDSGLPNDRFFAVRPEGSVSTLKIQRTERGDSAVYLCASSSGTEAFFGQGTRLTVV.

This chain connects TRBV6-6 to TRBJ2-7; D uncertain. The germline V gene encodes CDR1 MNHNY and CDR2 SVGAGI (reference sequence). CDR3 size: 13 residues. The V end lost 4 bases, the J end lost 6 bases, and 13 bases lay between the germline ends. The CDR3 DNA sequence: TGTGCCAGCAGTTTCCAAAGTGCCGGCGAGCAGTACTTC. This gives the protein CASSFQSAGEQYF.

This clone has just one count. This chain connects TRBV18 to TRBJ2-7; TRBD1 might be the D (6 bases). V was trimmed by 2 bases and J by 0 bases, leaving 11 bases between them. The CDR3 is made up of 15 amino acids. Per the germline V gene, CDR1 is KGHSH and CDR2 is LQKENI. In nucleotides, the CDR3 is TGTGCCAGCTCACCAACCGTCAGGGGCTCCTACGAGCAGTACTTC. It yields the protein CASSPTVRGSYEQYF.

The rearrangement links TRBV5-1 to TRBJ2-7, with 9 bases lining up with TRBD1. Germline assignment: CDR1 SGHRS and CDR2 YFSETQ. After removal of 6 bases from V and 0 bases from J, the junction contained 7 bases not matched to a gene. The CDR3 sequence is 15 residues long. The CDR3 protein is CASTLGQGSSYEQYF. CDR3 DNA: TGCGCCAGCACCCTGGGACAGGGTAGCTCCTACGAGCAGTACTTC.

In this sample, this clone turned up a few times. The V call is TRBV9, the J call TRBJ2-4, with 7 bases lining up with TRBD2. The trim removed 0 bases at V and 2 bases at J, leaving 5 bases unmatched. Germline V gives CDR1 SGDLS, CDR2 YYNGEE. This CDR3 is 16 amino acids long. The CDR3 here is CASSVDGGGSKNIQYF. The CDR3 nucleotides are TGTGCCAGCAGCGTAGACGGCGGGGGATCCAAAAACATTCAGTACTTC.

This clone showed up just once. The gene calls are TRBV6-4 and TRBJ2-3; TRBD1 or TRBD2 may be the D gene (6 bases each). Germline V gene sequence: CDR1 MRHNA, CDR2 SNTAGT. The CDR3 is made up of 14 amino acids. V lost 8 bases to trimming and J lost 2 bases, with 14 bases between them. CDR3 region: CASSGPGATDTQYF. CDR3 bases: TGTGCCAGCTCCGGACCGGGGGCCACAGATACGCAGTATTTT.

The rearrangement uses TRBV7-2 and TRBJ2-4, with D perhaps matching TRBD1 or TRBD2 (5 bases each). The CDR3 sequence is 18 residues long. From germline, CDR1 is SGHTA and CDR2 FQGNSA. V was cut by 1 base and J by 0 bases, with 16 bases left in between. The CDR3 DNA reads TGTGCCAGCAGCTTAGTTACAGGACTTGAACTAGCCAAAAACATTCAGTACTTC. Translating gives CASSLVTGLELAKNIQYF.

This clone is a singleton in its sample. CDR3 amino acids: CASSPGERNYGYTF. The CDR3 nucleotides are TGTGCCAGCTCACCAGGGGAAAGGAACTATGGCTACACCTTC. J is TRBJ1-2 and V is TRBV18; no reliable D call. V lost 2 bases to trimming and J lost 2 bases, with 9 bases between them. The CDR3 is 14 amino acids. From germline, CDR1 is KGHSH and CDR2 LQKENI.

V gene TRBV19 combines with J gene TRBJ2-3, with D possibly being TRBD1 or TRBD2 (5 bases each). CDR1 LNHDA and CDR2 SQIVND come from the germline V gene (reference sequence). The CDR3 loop spans 13 amino acids. Trimming pared 3 bases from V and 5 bases from J, leaving 9 bases between. The CDR3 sequence is CASSIAGGDTQYF. DNA of the CDR3: TGTGCCAGTAGTATTGCTGGGGGAGATACGCAGTATTTT.

This clone was seen just once. V and J are TRBV30 and TRBJ2-3, with a weak D call TRBD2 (5 bases). Germline lookup yields CDR1 GTSNPN and CDR2 SVGIG (reference sequence). The CDR3 runs 15 residues. V was shortened by 0 bases and J by 3 bases, with 13 bases between the two germline ends. This CDR3 reads CAWSVLGRGTDTQYF. In DNA form, the CDR3 reads TGTGCCTGGAGTGTCTTGGGGAGAGGTACAGATACGCAGTATTTT. Based on the CDR3 plus reference TRBV30 and TRBJ2-3, the full variable domain is SQTIHQWPATLVQPVGSPLSLECTVEGTSNPNLYWYRQAAGRGLQLLFYSVGIGQISSEVPQNLSASRPQDRQFILSSKKLLLSDSGFYLCAWSVLGRGTDTQYFGPGTRLTVL.

CDR3 bases: TGCGCCAGCAGCCAAAGACAGGCTTCCTTCTATGGCTACACCTTC. Its protein is CASSQRQASFYGYTF. J is TRBJ1-2 and V is TRBV5-1, with a weak D call TRBD1 (6 bases). CDR1 and CDR2 from the germline V gene are SGHRS and YFSETQ. This CDR3 has 15 residues. V lost 4 bases and J 4 bases, leaving 17 bases between the germline ends.

For the CDR3, the DNA is TGTGCCAGCAGCTTAGGAGGGAATCACGAAAAACTGTTTTTT. It yields the protein CASSLGGNHEKLFF. The chain employs TRBV7-9 and TRBJ1-4; no definite D call. CDR1 SEHNR and CDR2 FQNEAQ come from the germline V gene (reference sequence). V dropped 1 base and J dropped 8 bases, with 11 bases sitting between them. This CDR3 contains 14 residues. Supplemented by reference TRBV7-9 and TRBJ1-4, the full variable domain reads DTGVSQNPRHKITKRGQNVTFRCDPISEHNRLYWYRQTLGQGPEFLTYFQNEAQLEKSRLLSDRFSAERPKGSFSTLEIQRTEQGDSAMYLCASSLGGNHEKLFFGSGTQLSVL.

The chain couples TRBV29-1 to TRBJ2-7, with D hard to call. This CDR3 contains 12 residues. CDR1 SQVTM and CDR2 ANQGSEA come from the germline V gene. The V end lost 4 bases, the J end lost 6 bases, and 13 bases lay between the germline ends. CDR3 region: CSVVGRTGEQYF. The CDR3 region has the DNA TGCAGCGTTGTTGGGCGGACGGGCGAGCAGTACTTC.

The gene calls are TRBV7-2 and TRBJ1-5; no clear D gene. The ends were cut back, 1 base at V and 1 base at J, with 8 bases in the middle. CDR3 size: 15 residues. CDR1 is SGHTA and CDR2 is FQGNSA in the germline V gene. The CDR3 loop is CASSLETASNQPQHF. In nucleotides, the CDR3 is TGTGCCAGCAGCTTAGAAACAGCGAGCAATCAGCCCCAGCATTTT.

The rearrangement uses TRBV9 and TRBJ1-6; 8 bases fit TRBD1. This CDR3 has 17 amino acids. V was pared by 3 bases and J by 7 bases, with 12 bases of the junction left unmatched. Germline-derived CDR1 and CDR2 are SGDLS and YYNGEE. The DNA of the CDR3 is TGTGCCAGCAGCGCCAATATCAGGGGGCAGGTAAATTCACCCCTCCACTTT. This codes for CASSANIRGQVNSPLHF.

The chain uses TRBV29-1 and TRBJ2-6; D unresolved. This CDR3 spans 14 amino acids. Germline assignment: CDR1 SQVTM and CDR2 ANQGSEA. V lost 4 bases to trimming and J lost 2 bases, with 9 bases between them. Here the CDR3 DNA reads TGCAGCGTTGTTACCGGAACTGGGGCCAACGTCCTGACTTTC. It yields the protein CSVVTGTGANVLTF.

The table lists this clone with a count of one. This chain joins TRBV29-1 and TRBJ2-5, with TRBD1 matching over 7 bases. This CDR3 is 13 amino acids long. V shed 4 bases, J shed 4 bases, and the junction held 6 bases outside the gene matches. The germline V gene encodes CDR1 SQVTM and CDR2 ANQGSEA. In DNA, the CDR3 is TGCAGCGTTGTAGGGGGCGGTGTAGAGACCCAGTACTTC. It translates to CSVVGGGVETQYF.